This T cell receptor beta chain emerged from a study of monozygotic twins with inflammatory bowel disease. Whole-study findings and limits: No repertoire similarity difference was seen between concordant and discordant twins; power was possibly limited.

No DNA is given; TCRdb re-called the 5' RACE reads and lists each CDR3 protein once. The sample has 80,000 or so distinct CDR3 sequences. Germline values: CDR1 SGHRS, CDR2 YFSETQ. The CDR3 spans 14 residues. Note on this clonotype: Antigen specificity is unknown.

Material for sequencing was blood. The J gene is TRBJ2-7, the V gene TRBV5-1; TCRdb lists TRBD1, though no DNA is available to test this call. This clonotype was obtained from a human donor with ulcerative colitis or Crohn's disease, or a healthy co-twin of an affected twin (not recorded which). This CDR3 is CASSFWDREYEQYF.